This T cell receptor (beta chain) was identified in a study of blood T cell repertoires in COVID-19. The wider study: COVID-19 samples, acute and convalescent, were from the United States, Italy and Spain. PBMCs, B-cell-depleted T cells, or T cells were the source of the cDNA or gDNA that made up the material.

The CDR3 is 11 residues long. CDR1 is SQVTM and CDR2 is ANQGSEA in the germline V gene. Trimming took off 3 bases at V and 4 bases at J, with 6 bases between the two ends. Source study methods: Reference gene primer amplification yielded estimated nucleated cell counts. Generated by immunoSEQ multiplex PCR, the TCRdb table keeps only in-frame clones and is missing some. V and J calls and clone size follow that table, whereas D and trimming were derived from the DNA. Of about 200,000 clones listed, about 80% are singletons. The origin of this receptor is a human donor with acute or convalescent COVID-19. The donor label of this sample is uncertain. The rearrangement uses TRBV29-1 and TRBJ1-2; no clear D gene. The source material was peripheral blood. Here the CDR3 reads CSVDAPYGYTF. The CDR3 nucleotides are TGCAGCGTTGATGCGCCCTATGGCTACACCTTC.